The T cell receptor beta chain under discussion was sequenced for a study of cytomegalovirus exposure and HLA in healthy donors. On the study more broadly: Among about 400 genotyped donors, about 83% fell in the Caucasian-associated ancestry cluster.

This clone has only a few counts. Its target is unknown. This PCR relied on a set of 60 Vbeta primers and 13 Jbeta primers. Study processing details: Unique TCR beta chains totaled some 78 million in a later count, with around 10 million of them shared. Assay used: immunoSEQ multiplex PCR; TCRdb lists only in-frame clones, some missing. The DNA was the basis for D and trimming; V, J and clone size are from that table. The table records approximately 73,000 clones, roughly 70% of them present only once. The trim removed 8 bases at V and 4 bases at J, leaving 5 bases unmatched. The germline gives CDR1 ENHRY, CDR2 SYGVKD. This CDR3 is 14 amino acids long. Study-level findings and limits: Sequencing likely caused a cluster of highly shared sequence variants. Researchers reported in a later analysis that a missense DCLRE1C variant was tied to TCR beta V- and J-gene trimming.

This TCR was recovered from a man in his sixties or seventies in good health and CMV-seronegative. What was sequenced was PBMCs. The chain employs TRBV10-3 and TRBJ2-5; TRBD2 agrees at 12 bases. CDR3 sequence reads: CAIGPGLAGETQYF. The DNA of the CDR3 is TGTGCCATCGGTCCGGGACTAGCGGGAGAGACCCAGTACTTC.